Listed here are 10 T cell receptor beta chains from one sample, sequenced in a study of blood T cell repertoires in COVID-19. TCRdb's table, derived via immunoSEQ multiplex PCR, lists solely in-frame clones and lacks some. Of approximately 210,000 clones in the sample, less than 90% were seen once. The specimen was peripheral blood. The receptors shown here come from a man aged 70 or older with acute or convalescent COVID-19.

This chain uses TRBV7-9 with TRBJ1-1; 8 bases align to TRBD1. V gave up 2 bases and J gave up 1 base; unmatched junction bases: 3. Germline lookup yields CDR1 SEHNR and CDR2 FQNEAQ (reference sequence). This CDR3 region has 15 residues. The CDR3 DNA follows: TGTGCCAGCAGCTTATCCGGGACAGGGAACACTGAAGCTTTCTTT. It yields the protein CASSLSGTGNTEAFF. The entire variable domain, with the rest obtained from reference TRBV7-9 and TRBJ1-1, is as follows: DTGVSQNPRHKITKRGQNVTFRCDPISEHNRLYWYRQTLGQGPEFLTYFQNEAQLEKSRLLSDRFSAERPKGSFSTLEIQRTEQGDSAMYLCASSLSGTGNTEAFFGQGTRLTVV.

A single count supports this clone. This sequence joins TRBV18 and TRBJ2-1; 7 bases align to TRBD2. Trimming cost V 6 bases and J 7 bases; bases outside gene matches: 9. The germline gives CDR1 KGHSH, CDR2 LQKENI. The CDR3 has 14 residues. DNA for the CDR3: TGTGCCAGCTCTGATATAGGAGCGGGGAATGAGCAGTTCTTC. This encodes CASSDIGAGNEQFF. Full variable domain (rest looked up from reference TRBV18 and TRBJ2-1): NAGVMQNPRHLVRRRGQEARLRCSPMKGHSHVYWYRQLPEEGLKFMVYLQKENIIDESGMPKERFSAEFPKEGPSILRIQQVVRGDSAAYFCASSDIGAGNEQFFGPGTRLTVL.

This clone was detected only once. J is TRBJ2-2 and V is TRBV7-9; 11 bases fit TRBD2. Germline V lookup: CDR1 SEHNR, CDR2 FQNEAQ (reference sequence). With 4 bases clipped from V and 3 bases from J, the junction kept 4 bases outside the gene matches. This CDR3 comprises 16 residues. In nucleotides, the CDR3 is TGTGCCAGCAGCTACCTAGCGGGAGGTTACACCGGGGAGCTGTTTTTT. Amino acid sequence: CASSYLAGGYTGELFF.

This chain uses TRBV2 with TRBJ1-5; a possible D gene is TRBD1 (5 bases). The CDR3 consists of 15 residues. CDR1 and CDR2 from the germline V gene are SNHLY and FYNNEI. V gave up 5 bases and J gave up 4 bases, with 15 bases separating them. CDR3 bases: TGTGCCAGCAGTCTCCCGGCCAGGGTTAATCAGCCCCAGCATTTT. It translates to CASSLPARVNQPQHF.

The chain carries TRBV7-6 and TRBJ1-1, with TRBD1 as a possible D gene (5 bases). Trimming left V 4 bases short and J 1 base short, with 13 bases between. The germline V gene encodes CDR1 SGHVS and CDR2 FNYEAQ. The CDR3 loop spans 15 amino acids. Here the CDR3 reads CASSSPDTGNTEAFF. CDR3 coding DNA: TGTGCCAGCAGCTCACCGGACACCGGGAACACTGAAGCTTTCTTT.

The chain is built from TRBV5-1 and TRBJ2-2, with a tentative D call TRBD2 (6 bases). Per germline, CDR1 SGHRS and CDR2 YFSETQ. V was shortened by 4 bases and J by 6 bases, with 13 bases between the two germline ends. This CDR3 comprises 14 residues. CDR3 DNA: TGCGCCAGCAGCCTTCGCGGGGACGCCGGGGAGCTGTTTTTT. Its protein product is CASSLRGDAGELFF.

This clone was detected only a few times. The CDR3 region has the DNA TGTGCCAGCAGCCGTCGGGGGGAGCAGTACTTC. This gives the protein CASSRRGEQYF. V usage is TRBV12-3 or TRBV12-4 and J usage is TRBJ2-7, with D maybe TRBD2 (6 bases). The CDR3 sequence is 11 residues long. V was pared by 6 bases and J by 7 bases, with 10 bases between.

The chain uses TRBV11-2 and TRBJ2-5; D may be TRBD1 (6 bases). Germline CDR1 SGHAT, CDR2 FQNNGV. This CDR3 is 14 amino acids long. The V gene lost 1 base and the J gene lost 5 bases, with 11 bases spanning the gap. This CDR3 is CASSLVVRGETQYF. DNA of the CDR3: TGTGCCAGCAGCTTAGTGGTCAGGGGTGAGACCCAGTACTTC.

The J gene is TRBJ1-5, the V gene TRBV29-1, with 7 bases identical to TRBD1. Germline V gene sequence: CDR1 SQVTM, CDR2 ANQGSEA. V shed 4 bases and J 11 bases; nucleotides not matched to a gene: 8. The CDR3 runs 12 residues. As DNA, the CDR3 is TGCAGCGTTGGAGACAGGGCAGGGACCCAGCATTTT. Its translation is CSVGDRAGTQHF.

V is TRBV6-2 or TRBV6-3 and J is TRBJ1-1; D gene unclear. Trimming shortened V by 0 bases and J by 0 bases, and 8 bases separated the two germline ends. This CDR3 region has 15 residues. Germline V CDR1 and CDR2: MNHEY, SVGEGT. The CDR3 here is CASSYSGRVNTEAFF. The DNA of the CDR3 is TGTGCCAGCAGTTACTCGGGGAGGGTGAACACTGAAGCTTTCTTT.